This record looks at one T cell receptor (beta chain) sequence and its context. CDR3 length: 19 residues. V was clipped by 3 bases and J by 4 bases, with 22 bases between them. The V gene's germline CDR1 is SGHVS and CDR2 FQNEAQ. The data were taken from a study of blood T cell repertoires in COVID-19. Across the whole study: The United States, Italy and Spain provided the acute and convalescent COVID-19 samples. Sources were T cells, B-cell-depleted T cells, or PBMCs; the material itself was cDNA or gDNA.

How the authors handled the data: Reference gene primer amplification gave estimated nucleated cell counts. Sequencing used immunoSEQ multiplex PCR; TCRdb keeps in-frame clones, though not all of them. V, J and clone size derive from that table, while D and trimming were established from the DNA sequence. Of 180,000 or so clones listed, 80% to 90% are singletons. This sequence joins TRBV7-8 and TRBJ2-6; D perhaps matches TRBD1 (5 bases). This TCR was sampled from a man between 60 and 70 years old with acute or convalescent COVID-19. The material sequenced was peripheral blood. CDR3 loop: CASSFRVRQPRTGANVLTF. The CDR3, as DNA: TGTGCCAGCAGCTTCAGGGTCAGACAACCCCGAACAGGGGCCAACGTCCTGACTTTC.